The T cell receptor (beta chain) described here comes from a study of blood T cell repertoires in COVID-19. The CDR3 totals 11 residues. Germline lookup yields CDR1 SGHTA and CDR2 FQGNSA. Trimming took off 4 bases at V and 3 bases at J, with 4 bases between the two ends. TCRdb keeps only in-frame clones here, not all; method: immunoSEQ multiplex PCR. Of under 300,000 clones in the sample, around 82% were seen once. This clone has only a few counts. Additional DNA sequences in this sample encode the identical CDR3. V gene TRBV7-2 combines with J gene TRBJ2-7; D gene uncertain. Sequencing used peripheral blood. The TCR was taken from a woman aged 50 to 60 who had recovered from COVID-19. The CDR3 region is CASSSFYEQYF. For the CDR3, the DNA is TGTGCCAGCAGCTCCTTCTACGAGCAGTACTTC.